This is a list of T cell receptor beta chains from one sample in a study of graft-versus-host responses after intestinal transplantation. Antigen specificity for these receptors is unknown. The assay was immunoSEQ multiplex PCR, and TCRdb's table has in-frame clones only and misses some. Here the sample spans around 90,000 clones, approximately 94% being singletons. The material was unstimulated CD4+ T cells sorted from spleen or lymph node cells, obtained before transplant. These receptors were taken from a human donor who was the organ donor for an intestinal transplant. CDR3s include the opening cysteine and the closing phenylalanine or tryptophan. A D gene is named only where the DNA matches it firmly. Rows may omit the clone size; those that give it use once, few, many or a size class.

d_call: NA; v_call: TRBV28; clone_size: NA; j_call: TRBJ1-1; cdr3_aa: CASSVGIGVNTEAFF; cdr3_nt: TGTGCCAGCAGCGTGGGGATAGGGGTGAACACTGAAGCTTTCTTT
d_call: NA; v_call: TRBV7-2; clone_size: NA; j_call: TRBJ1-1; cdr3_aa: CASSLLSAGMGTEAFF; cdr3_nt: TGTGCCAGCAGCTTACTTTCTGCGGGGATGGGCACTGAAGCTTTCTTT
d_call: NA; v_call: TRBV5-6; clone_size: NA; j_call: TRBJ1-1; cdr3_aa: CASSSRVNTEAFF; cdr3_nt: TGTGCCAGCAGCTCCCGGGTAAACACTGAAGCTTTCTTT
d_call: NA; v_call: TRBV21-1; clone_size: NA; j_call: TRBJ1-5; cdr3_aa: CASSTPLPGDSNQPQHF; cdr3_nt: TGTGCCAGCAGCACACCCCTACCGGGGGATAGCAATCAGCCCCAGCATTTT
d_call: TRBD1; v_call: TRBV9; clone_size: NA; j_call: TRBJ1-2; cdr3_aa: CASSVQPTGAYGYTF; cdr3_nt: TGCGCCAGCAGCGTACAACCGACAGGGGCCTATGGCTACACCTTC
d_call: NA; v_call: TRBV6-5; clone_size: NA; j_call: TRBJ1-1; cdr3_aa: CASRPPAGVDTEAFF; cdr3_nt: TGTGCCAGCAGGCCCCCTGCAGGGGTAGACACTGAAGCTTTCTTT
d_call: NA; v_call: TRBV11-1; clone_size: NA; j_call: TRBJ1-2; cdr3_aa: CASSHPGVLNYGYTF; cdr3_nt: TGTGCCAGCAGCCACCCGGGGGTCCTTAACTATGGCTACACCTTC
d_call: NA; v_call: TRBV10-3; clone_size: few; j_call: TRBJ2-7; cdr3_aa: CAISDQGHEQYF; cdr3_nt: TGTGCCATCAGTGACCAGGGCCACGAGCAGTACTTC
d_call: NA; v_call: TRBV14; clone_size: NA; j_call: TRBJ2-5; cdr3_aa: CASSQDISFTASQYF; cdr3_nt: TGTGCCAGCAGCCAAGATATCTCGTTCACGGCGTCCCAGTACTTC
d_call: NA; v_call: TRBV5-5; clone_size: once; j_call: TRBJ1-6; cdr3_aa: CASSLTGLGGNSPLHF; cdr3_nt: TGTGCCAGCAGCTTGACCGGCCTGGGGGGAAATTCACCCCTCCACTTT
d_call: NA; v_call: TRBV5-4; clone_size: NA; j_call: TRBJ1-2; cdr3_aa: CASSLFTTDPNYGYTF; cdr3_nt: TGTGCCAGCAGCTTATTTACTACCGATCCTAACTATGGCTACACCTTC
d_call: NA; v_call: TRBV4-1; clone_size: NA; j_call: TRBJ2-2; cdr3_aa: CASSQERGPTGELFF; cdr3_nt: TGCGCCAGCAGCCAAGAACGGGGCCCCACCGGGGAGCTGTTTTTT
d_call: NA; v_call: TRBV15; clone_size: NA; j_call: TRBJ2-7; cdr3_aa: CATSRVSSVTLGEQYF; cdr3_nt: TGTGCCACCAGCAGAGTATCGTCAGTCACCTTAGGCGAGCAGTACTTC
d_call: NA; v_call: TRBV28; clone_size: NA; j_call: TRBJ2-5; cdr3_aa: CASSFRGRGRETQYF; cdr3_nt: TGTGCCAGCAGTTTCCGCGGCAGGGGGAGGGAGACCCAGTACTTC
d_call: NA; v_call: TRBV5-1; clone_size: NA; j_call: TRBJ2-6; cdr3_aa: CASSYNSGANVLTF; cdr3_nt: TGCGCCAGCAGCTACAACTCTGGGGCCAACGTCCTGACTTTC
d_call: TRBD1; v_call: TRBV28; clone_size: NA; j_call: TRBJ2-1; cdr3_aa: CASSGNWDRGEDEQFF; cdr3_nt: TGTGCCAGCAGCGGTAATTGGGACAGGGGAGAAGATGAGCAGTTCTTC
d_call: TRBD1; v_call: TRBV18; clone_size: NA; j_call: TRBJ1-6; cdr3_aa: CASSQGQGGQSPLHF; cdr3_nt: TGTGCCAGCTCACAAGGACAGGGGGGTCAATCACCCCTCCACTTT
d_call: NA; v_call: TRBV5-4; clone_size: NA; j_call: TRBJ2-7; cdr3_aa: CASSLEASYEQYF; cdr3_nt: TGTGCCAGCAGCTTGGAAGCTTCCTACGAGCAGTACTTC
d_call: NA; v_call: TRBV1; clone_size: NA; j_call: TRBJ1-1; cdr3_aa: CTSSQFDRLNTEAFF; cdr3_nt: TGCACCAGCAGCCAATTTGACAGATTGAACACTGAAGCTTTCTTT
d_call: TRBD2; v_call: TRBV2; clone_size: NA; j_call: TRBJ2-6; cdr3_aa: CASRTWFAGVSSGANVLTF; cdr3_nt: TGTGCCAGCAGAACGTGGTTTGCGGGGGTATCCTCTGGGGCCAACGTCCTGACTTTC
d_call: TRBD1; v_call: TRBV6-1; clone_size: NA; j_call: TRBJ1-5; cdr3_aa: CASSEQGNSNQPQHF; cdr3_nt: TGTGCCAGCAGCGAACAGGGGAATAGCAATCAGCCCCAGCATTTT
d_call: NA; v_call: TRBV28; clone_size: NA; j_call: TRBJ2-7; cdr3_aa: CASSRRQDEQYF; cdr3_nt: TGTGCCAGCAGTCGACGACAAGACGAGCAGTACTTC
d_call: NA; v_call: TRBV2; clone_size: NA; j_call: TRBJ1-1; cdr3_aa: CASSKQGGVVTEAFF; cdr3_nt: TGTGCCAGCAGCAAACAGGGCGGGGTGGTCACTGAAGCTTTCTTT